The 27 T cell receptor beta chains below all came from one sample that was sequenced in a study of blood T cell repertoires in COVID-19. Method: immunoSEQ multiplex PCR; TCRdb's copy keeps in-frame clones and lacks some. The data hold tens of thousands of clones, with 85% to 90% observed a single time. Sequencing input: peripheral blood. The receptors derive from a man of 80 years or more with active or convalescent COVID-19.

The chain carries TRBV18 and TRBJ2-3; 7 bases line up with TRBD1. Germline V gene data show CDR1 as KGHSH and CDR2 as LQKENI. The J segment lost 2 bases and the V segment lost 3 bases, leaving 8 bases of the junction unmatched. This CDR3 region has 16 residues. The CDR3 sequence is CASSPVAGQATDTQYF. The CDR3 DNA sequence: TGTGCCAGCTCACCCGTGGCCGGACAGGCCACAGATACGCAGTATTTT.

The rearrangement uses TRBV11-2 and TRBJ1-5; D is undetermined. Germline CDR1 and CDR2: SGHAT and FQNNGV. The length of the CDR3 is 14 residues. Deletions cut 1 base from V and 4 bases from J, with 8 bases between. For the CDR3, the DNA is TGTGCCAGCAGCTTAGCAGCGGGGAATCAGCCCCAGCATTTT. This codes for CASSLAAGNQPQHF.

The chain joins TRBV5-6 to TRBJ2-7, with TRBD1 matching over 9 bases. Germline-derived CDR1 and CDR2 are SGHDT and YYEEEE. V trimming: 5 bases; J trimming: 7 bases; junction bases outside the gene matches: 7. CDR3 length equals 13 residues. The CDR3 loop reads CASRYGTGREQYV. The CDR3 bases are TGTGCCAGCAGGTACGGGACAGGGAGGGAGCAGTACGTC.

This clone has just a few counts. The genes are TRBV5-1 and TRBJ1-6, with 8 positions matching TRBD1. The germline gives CDR1 SGHRS, CDR2 YFSETQ. This CDR3 has 15 amino acids. After removal of 4 bases from V and 8 bases from J, the junction contained 8 bases not matched to a gene. CDR3 loop: CASSPGQGRDSPLHF. The CDR3 coding sequence is TGCGCCAGCAGCCCCGGACAGGGCCGGGATTCACCCCTCCACTTT. The full variable domain, rest sourced from reference TRBV5-1 and TRBJ1-6, is KAGVTQTPRYLIKTRGQQVTLSCSPISGHRSVSWYQQTPGQGLQFLFEYFSETQRNKGNFPGRFSGRQFSNSRSEMNVSTLELGDSALYLCASSPGQGRDSPLHFGNGTRLTVT.

The chain employs TRBV19 and TRBJ2-7; D may be TRBD1 (5 bases). V lost 3 bases, J lost 5 bases, and 20 bases lay in between. The CDR3 is 16 residues long. CDR1 and CDR2 from the germline V gene are LNHDA and SQIVND (reference sequence). CDR3 DNA sequence: TGTGCCAGTAGTATGTTTTGCCCCCGCCAGGGCGACGAGCAGTACGTC. It yields the protein CASSMFCPRQGDEQYV.

The chain is built from TRBV21-1 and TRBJ2-7; no DNA check was done on the table's D call, TRBD2. TRBV21-1 is a listed pseudogene. This CDR3 has 11 residues. In DNA form, the CDR3 reads TGTGCCAGCAGCGGAGGCCCCCCGGGGTACGTC. This sequence encodes CASSGGPPGYV.

V usage is TRBV5-4 and J usage is TRBJ1-6, with 11 positions matching TRBD1. The CDR3 runs 18 residues. V lost 4 bases to trimming and J lost 6 bases; unmatched junction nucleotides: 12. Per germline, CDR1 SGHNT and CDR2 YYREEE (reference sequence). Here the CDR3 DNA reads TGTGCCAGCAGCCTGGGGACAGGGGGGATGACCTTTAATTCACCCCTCCACTTT. Translated: CASSLGTGGMTFNSPLHF.

The chain joins TRBV6-1 to TRBJ2-7, with 7 bases fitting TRBD1. The CDR3 loop spans 15 amino acids. V lost 3 bases and J lost 6; bases outside the gene matches: 11. In germline, CDR1 is MNHNS, CDR2 SASEGT. This CDR3 is CASSDTGQPRVEQYV. CDR3 coding DNA: TGTGCCAGCAGTGACACGGGACAGCCACGGGTCGAGCAGTACGTC.

The J gene is TRBJ1-4, the V gene TRBV6-5; perhaps TRBD1 as D (6 bases). Trimming shortened V by 0 bases and J by 8 bases, and 16 bases separated the two germline ends. Germline V CDR1 and CDR2: MNHEY, SVGAGI. The CDR3 contains 16 residues. Here the CDR3 DNA reads TGTGCCAGCAGTTACTCAGGCCGGGGGGCACAGGAAAAACTGTTTTTT. It codes for CASSYSGRGAQEKLFF.

The gene calls are TRBV6-6 and TRBJ1-3; no definite D call. The CDR3 spans 12 residues. The ends were cut back, 5 bases at V and 7 bases at J, with 9 bases in the middle. The germline V gene encodes CDR1 MNHNY and CDR2 SVGAGI (reference sequence). The CDR3 nucleotides read TGTGCCAGCAGTCACCCCGGGAACACCATATATTTT. This translates into CASSHPGNTIYF.

The rearrangement joins TRBV18 to TRBJ1-1; D unclear. The CDR3 has 14 amino acids. Trimming took off 2 bases at V and 4 bases at J, with 11 bases between the two ends. Germline V gene data show CDR1 as KGHSH and CDR2 as LQKENI. The CDR3 nucleotides are TGTGCCAGCTCACCAGACGGCGGAGGCACTGAAGCTTTCTTT. Protein sequence: CASSPDGGGTEAFF.

The chain uses TRBV7-2 and TRBJ2-3; the D is unclear. The germline gives CDR1 SGHTA, CDR2 FQGNSA. The CDR3 runs 14 residues. The V gene lost 5 bases and the J gene lost 4 bases, with 13 bases spanning the gap. The CDR3 region is CASSPQTSPDTQYF. As DNA, the CDR3 is TGTGCCAGCAGCCCACAAACCTCGCCAGATACGCAGTATTTT.

This CDR3 reads CASSWRAVPDTQYF. CDR3 nucleotides: TGTGCCAGCAGCTGGAGGGCCGTCCCAGATACGCAGTATTTT. The chain joins TRBV3-1 (or the pseudogene TRBV3-2) to TRBJ2-3; D might be TRBD2 (6 bases). Trimming took 5 bases from V and 4 from J, leaving 13 bases between them. This CDR3 comprises 14 residues. Germline V CDR1 and CDR2: LGHDT, YNNKEL (reference sequence).

This rearrangement joins TRBV6-5 to TRBJ2-2; TRBD1 is a possible D gene (6 bases). The CDR3 runs to 14 residues. From germline, CDR1 is MNHEY and CDR2 SVGAGI. V was clipped by 5 bases and J by 1 base, with 8 bases between them. CDR3 coding DNA: TGTGCCAGCAGTCGGACAGTGAACACCGGGGAGCTGTTTTTT. The encoded protein is CASSRTVNTGELFF.

Only a few counts were recorded for this clone. The rearrangement uses TRBV2 and TRBJ1-2; tentatively, D is TRBD1 (5 bases). The CDR3 loop spans 13 amino acids. Per the germline V gene, CDR1 is SNHLY and CDR2 is FYNNEI. V was clipped by 8 bases and J by 8 bases, with 18 bases between them. Here the CDR3 reads CASGQNTDGGYTF. DNA of the CDR3: TGTGCCAGCGGACAAAACACAGATGGAGGCTACACCTTC.

The J gene is TRBJ1-1, the V gene TRBV10-3, with 8 bases matching TRBD1. CDR1 and CDR2 from the germline V gene are ENHRY and SYGVKD. The ends lost 10 bases at V and 0 bases at J; junction bases unmatched: 4. This CDR3 has 13 amino acids. The CDR3 here is CASQDRVNTEAFF. The CDR3 region has the DNA TGTGCCAGCCAGGACAGGGTGAACACTGAAGCTTTCTTT.

This sequence joins TRBV10-1 and TRBJ2-5; D uncertain. Germline CDR1 reads WNHNN; CDR2 reads SYGVQD (reference sequence). CDR3 length equals 13 residues. Trimming removed 0 bases from V and 5 bases from J, with 7 bases in between. CDR3 amino acids: CASSESSTETQYF. In DNA, the CDR3 is TGCGCCAGCAGTGAGTCTAGTACGGAGACCCAGTACTTC.

The chain combines TRBV5-1 with TRBJ1-2, with D possibly TRBD1 on 5 matching bases. V gave up 2 bases and J gave up 4 bases, with 12 bases separating them. The CDR3 runs 14 residues. Germline CDR1 and CDR2: SGHRS and YFSETQ. The CDR3 region has the DNA TGCGCCAGCAGCTTCGGGCAGGGCGTCTATGGCTACACCTTC. The encoded protein is CASSFGQGVYGYTF.

The chain uses TRBV5-1 and TRBJ2-3; 8 nucleotides align to TRBD1. This CDR3 region has 14 residues. V was pared by 4 bases and J by 8 bases, with 9 bases of the junction left unmatched. CDR1 is SGHRS and CDR2 is YFSETQ in the germline V gene. CDR3 sequence (DNA): TGCGCCAGCAGCAAGGGACAGGAAGGCCTTACGCAGTATTTT. This codes for CASSKGQEGLTQYF.

The chain uses TRBV3-1 (or the pseudogene TRBV3-2) and TRBJ2-1, with 12 bases fitting TRBD2. Germline V gene sequence: CDR1 LGHDT, CDR2 YNNKEL (reference sequence). Germline trimming cut 5 bases from V and 7 bases from J; bases unmatched to any gene: 6. The CDR3 has 15 residues. The CDR3 sequence is CASSSGLAGSNEQFF. The CDR3 DNA is TGTGCCAGCAGCTCCGGACTAGCGGGATCAAATGAGCAGTTCTTC.

This chain links TRBV7-8 with TRBJ1-2; 10 positions match TRBD1. The length of the CDR3 is 14 residues. Germline V lookup: CDR1 SGHVS, CDR2 FQNEAQ. Losses at the gene ends were 5 bases for V and 4 bases for J; bases not matched to a gene: 4. As DNA, the CDR3 is TGTGCCAGCAGCCCGTGGACAGGGGGCTATGGCTACACCTTC. As protein: CASSPWTGGYGYTF.

The chain recombines TRBV19 with TRBJ1-1, with D possibly being TRBD1 (6 bases). Trimming left V 3 bases short and J 1 base short, with 12 bases between. Germline lookup yields CDR1 LNHDA and CDR2 SQIVND (reference sequence). This CDR3 region has 15 residues. In DNA form, the CDR3 reads TGTGCCAGTAGTATCTTGGGCAGGGGGAACACTGAAGCTTTCTTT. Protein: CASSILGRGNTEAFF. The full variable domain, its missing parts supplied by reference TRBV19 and TRBJ1-1, is DGGITQSPKYLFRKEGQNVTLSCEQNLNHDAMYWYRQDPGQGLRLIYYSQIVNDFQKGDIAEGYSVSREKKESFPLTVTSAQKNPTAFYLCASSILGRGNTEAFFGQGTRLTVV.

The V gene is TRBV5-8, the J gene TRBJ2-1; tentative D call: TRBD2 (5 bases). Per the germline V gene, CDR1 is SGHTS and CDR2 is YDEGEE. This CDR3 comprises 17 residues. V was trimmed by 0 bases and J by 4 bases, leaving 17 bases between them. Here the CDR3 reads CASSLVRHLLEYNEQFF. Written as DNA, the CDR3 is TGTGCCAGCAGCTTGGTTCGGCATTTACTAGAGTACAATGAGCAGTTCTTC.

The chain is built from TRBV11-2 and TRBJ2-5; 8 bases are a match to TRBD2. Germline V lookup: CDR1 SGHAT, CDR2 FQNNGV. V trimming: 5 bases; J trimming: 5 bases; junction bases outside the gene matches: 16. The CDR3 has 17 amino acids. In DNA form, the CDR3 reads TGTGCCAGCAGCCGCCTCGTAGGAGCGGGGGTGGCGGAGACCCAGTACTTC. Its translation is CASSRLVGAGVAETQYF.

This clone was observed a handful of times. The gene calls are TRBV29-1 and TRBJ1-5; no firm D call. V lost 6 bases and J lost 3, with 9 bases in between. The CDR3 spans 12 residues. Germline CDR1 is SQVTM and CDR2 is ANQGSEA. CDR3: CSVRDTNQPQHF. The CDR3 DNA reads TGCAGCGTACGGGATACCAATCAGCCCCAGCATTTT. The full variable domain, with the rest looked up from reference TRBV29-1 and TRBJ1-5, is SAVISQKPSRDICQRGTSLTIQCQVDSQVTMMFWYRQQPGQSLTLIATANQGSEATYESGFVIDKFPISRPNLTFSTLTVSNMSPEDSSIYLCSVRDTNQPQHFGDGTRLSIL.

The rearrangement links TRBV5-1 to TRBJ1-6; D gene uncertain. CDR3 size: 16 residues. V was shortened by 6 bases and J by 0 bases, with 13 bases between the two germline ends. Germline CDR1 is SGHRS and CDR2 is YFSETQ. The CDR3 region is CASTLDSSSYNSPLHF. The CDR3, as DNA: TGCGCCAGCACCTTAGACTCGAGCTCCTATAATTCACCCCTCCACTTT.

The chain couples TRBV7-2 to TRBJ2-7, with D possibly matching TRBD1 (6 bases). Germline values: CDR1 SGHTA, CDR2 FQGNSA. CDR3 length: 12 residues. Here the CDR3 reads CASSFYRDTWDV. CDR3 in DNA: TGTGCCAGCAGTTTCTACAGGGACACGTGGGACGTC.